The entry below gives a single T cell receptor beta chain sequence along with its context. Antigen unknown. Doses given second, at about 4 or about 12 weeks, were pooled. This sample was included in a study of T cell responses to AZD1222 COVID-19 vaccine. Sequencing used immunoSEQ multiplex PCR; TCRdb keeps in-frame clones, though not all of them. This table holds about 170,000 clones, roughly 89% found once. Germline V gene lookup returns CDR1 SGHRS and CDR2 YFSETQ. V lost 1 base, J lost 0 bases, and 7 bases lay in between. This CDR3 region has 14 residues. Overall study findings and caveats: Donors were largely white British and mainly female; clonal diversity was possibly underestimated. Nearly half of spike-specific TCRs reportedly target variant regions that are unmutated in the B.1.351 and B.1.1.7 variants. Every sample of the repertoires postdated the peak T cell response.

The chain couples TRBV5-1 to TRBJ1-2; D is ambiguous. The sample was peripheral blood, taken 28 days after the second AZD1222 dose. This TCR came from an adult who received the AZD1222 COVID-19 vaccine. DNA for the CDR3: TGCGCCAGCAGCTTGTTCAGGACTAACTATGGCTACACCTTC. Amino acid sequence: CASSLFRTNYGYTF.